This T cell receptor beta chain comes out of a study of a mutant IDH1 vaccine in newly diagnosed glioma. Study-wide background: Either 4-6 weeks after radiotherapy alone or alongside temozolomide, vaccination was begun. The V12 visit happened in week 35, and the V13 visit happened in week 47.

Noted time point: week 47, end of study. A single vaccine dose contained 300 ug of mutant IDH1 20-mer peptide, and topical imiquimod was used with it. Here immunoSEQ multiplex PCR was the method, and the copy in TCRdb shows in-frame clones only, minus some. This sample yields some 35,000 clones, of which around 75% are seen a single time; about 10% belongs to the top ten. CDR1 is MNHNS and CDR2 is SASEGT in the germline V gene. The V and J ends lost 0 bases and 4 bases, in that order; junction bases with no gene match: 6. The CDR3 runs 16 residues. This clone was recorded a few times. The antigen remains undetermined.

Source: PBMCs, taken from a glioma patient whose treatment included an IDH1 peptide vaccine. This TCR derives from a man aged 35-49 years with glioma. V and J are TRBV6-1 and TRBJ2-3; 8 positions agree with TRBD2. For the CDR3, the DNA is TGTGCCAGCAGTGAAGCGACTAGCGAGGGTCCAGATACGCAGTATTTT. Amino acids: CASSEATSEGPDTQYF.